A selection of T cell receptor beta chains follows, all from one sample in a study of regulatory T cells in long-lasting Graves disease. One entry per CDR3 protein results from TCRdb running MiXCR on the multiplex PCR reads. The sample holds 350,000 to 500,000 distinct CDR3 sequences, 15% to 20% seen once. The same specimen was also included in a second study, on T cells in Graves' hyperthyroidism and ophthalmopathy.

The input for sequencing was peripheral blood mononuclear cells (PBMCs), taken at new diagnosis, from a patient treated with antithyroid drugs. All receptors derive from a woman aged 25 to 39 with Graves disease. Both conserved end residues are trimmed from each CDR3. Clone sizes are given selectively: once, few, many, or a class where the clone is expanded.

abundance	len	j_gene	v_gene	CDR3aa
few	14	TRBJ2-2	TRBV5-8	ASSFTPGLNTGELF
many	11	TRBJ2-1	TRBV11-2	ASSLARYNEQF
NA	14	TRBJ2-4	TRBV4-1	ASSQVNRGSRNIQY
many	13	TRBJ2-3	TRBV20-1	SALEIPTRTDTQY
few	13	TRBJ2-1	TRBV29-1	SWSRGGGSYNEQF
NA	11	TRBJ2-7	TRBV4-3	ASSLNYDLEQY
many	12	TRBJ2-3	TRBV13	ASSLQGSTDTQY
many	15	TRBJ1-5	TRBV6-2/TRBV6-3	ASSYSMGQGLNQPQH
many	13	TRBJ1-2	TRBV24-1	ATSPTGSGPYGYT
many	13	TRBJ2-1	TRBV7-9	ASGLRGRGDNEQF
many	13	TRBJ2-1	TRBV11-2	ASSYSGHAYNEQF
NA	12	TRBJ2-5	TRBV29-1	SVEDLVMDETQY
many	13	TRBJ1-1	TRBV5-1	ASSLRDQLNTEAF
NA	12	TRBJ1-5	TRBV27	ASSLSSNRGPQH
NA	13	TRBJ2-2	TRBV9	ASSVGTAGTGELF
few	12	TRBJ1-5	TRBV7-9	ASSPRTVSQPQH
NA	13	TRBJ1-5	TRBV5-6	ASSLDRGTSQPQH
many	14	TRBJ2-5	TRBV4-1	ASSHRIAGGQETQY
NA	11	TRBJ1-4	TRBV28	ASLLRGGEKLF
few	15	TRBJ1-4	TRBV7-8	ASSSAAGAATNEKLF
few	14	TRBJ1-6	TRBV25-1	ASSDGGGQGNSPLH
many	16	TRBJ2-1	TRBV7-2	ASSLGLAGGSSYNEQF
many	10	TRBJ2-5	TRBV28	ASSSRVETQY
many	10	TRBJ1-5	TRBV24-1	ATSVGNQPQH
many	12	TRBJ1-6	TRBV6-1	ASTPDRGNSPLH
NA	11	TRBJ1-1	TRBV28	ASRGQDNTEAF
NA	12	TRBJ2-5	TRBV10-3	AISEGRYQETQY
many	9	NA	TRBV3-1	ASSRGQTQY
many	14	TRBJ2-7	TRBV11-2	ASSSLGRTYSYEQY
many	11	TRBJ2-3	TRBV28	ASRWRGMDTQY
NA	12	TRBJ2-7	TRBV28	ASRPQSGSYEQY
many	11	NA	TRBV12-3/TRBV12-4	ASSFTGQETQY
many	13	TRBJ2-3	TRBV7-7	ASSRTSASTDTQY
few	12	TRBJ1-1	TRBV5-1	ASSFQGRNTEAF
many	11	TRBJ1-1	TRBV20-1	SASARRNTEAF
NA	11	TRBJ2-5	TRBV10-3	AISRSYQETQY
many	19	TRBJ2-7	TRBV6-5	ASSSPTGTGGLAGSSYEQY
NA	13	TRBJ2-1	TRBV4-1	ASSPSGGAPNEQF
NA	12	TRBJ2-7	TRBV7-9	ASSPEPFSYEQY
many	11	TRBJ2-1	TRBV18	ASSPQGADEQF
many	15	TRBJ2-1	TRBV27	ASSSRGLAASYNEQF
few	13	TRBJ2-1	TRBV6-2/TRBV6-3	ASSYSAGLYNEQF
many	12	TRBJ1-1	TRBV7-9	ASSLPTGFTEAF
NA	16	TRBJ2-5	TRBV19	ASSMFGPAAGAQETQY